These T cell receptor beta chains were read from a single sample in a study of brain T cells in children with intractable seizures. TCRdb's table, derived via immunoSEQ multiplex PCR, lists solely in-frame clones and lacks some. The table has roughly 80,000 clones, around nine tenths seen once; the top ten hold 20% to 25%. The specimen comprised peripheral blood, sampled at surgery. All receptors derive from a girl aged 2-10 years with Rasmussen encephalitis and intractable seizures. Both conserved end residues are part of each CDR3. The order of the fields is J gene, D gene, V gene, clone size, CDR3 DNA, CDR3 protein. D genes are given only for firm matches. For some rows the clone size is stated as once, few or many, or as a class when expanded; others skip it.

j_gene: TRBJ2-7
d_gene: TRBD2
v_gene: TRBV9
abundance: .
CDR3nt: TGTGCCAGCAGCGCACTAGCGGGAGGGAATTACGAGCAGTACTTC
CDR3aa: CASSALAGGNYEQYF

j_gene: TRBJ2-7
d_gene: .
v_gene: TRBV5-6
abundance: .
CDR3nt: TGTGCCAGCAGCTTTTTCGGTAGGACCTCCTACGAGCAGTACTTC
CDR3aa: CASSFFGRTSYEQYF

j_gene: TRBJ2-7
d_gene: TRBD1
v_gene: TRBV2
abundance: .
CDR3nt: TGTGCCAGCAGTGACTGGACAGGAGGTTCCGAGCAGTACTTC
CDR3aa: CASSDWTGGSEQYF

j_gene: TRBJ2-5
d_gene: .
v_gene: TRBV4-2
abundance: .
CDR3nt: TGTGCCAGCAGCCAAGAAGCCGGGTACGGGGGGCGGGAGACCCAGTACTTC
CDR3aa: CASSQEAGYGGRETQYF

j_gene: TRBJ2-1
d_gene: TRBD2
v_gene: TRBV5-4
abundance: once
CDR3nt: TGTGCCAGCAGCTTTAGACTAGCGGCCTACAATGAGCAGTTCTTC
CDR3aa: CASSFRLAAYNEQFF

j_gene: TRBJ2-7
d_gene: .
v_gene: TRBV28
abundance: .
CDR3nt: TGTGCCAGCATCCCGAACGCAGGGGCCTACGAGCAGTACTTC
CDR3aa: CASIPNAGAYEQYF

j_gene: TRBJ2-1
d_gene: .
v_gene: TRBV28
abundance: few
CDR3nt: TGTGCCAGCAGTTTTGGTTCAGGGTGGAATGAGCAGTTCTTC
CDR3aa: CASSFGSGWNEQFF

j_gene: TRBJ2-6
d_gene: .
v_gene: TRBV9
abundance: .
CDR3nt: TGTGCCAGCAGCGTAGAAACTCTGGGGGCCAACGTCCTGACTTTC
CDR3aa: CASSVETLGANVLTF

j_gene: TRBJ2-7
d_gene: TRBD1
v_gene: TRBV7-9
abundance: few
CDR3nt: TGTGCCAGCAGCTTAGGCCCTACAGGGGGCGGCGAGCAGTACTTC
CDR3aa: CASSLGPTGGGEQYF

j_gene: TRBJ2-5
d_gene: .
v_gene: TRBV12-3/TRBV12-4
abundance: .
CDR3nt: TGTGCCAGCAGTTTCTTCGGGGAGACCCAGTACTTC
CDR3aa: CASSFFGETQYF

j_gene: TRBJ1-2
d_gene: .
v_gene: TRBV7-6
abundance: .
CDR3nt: TGTGCCAGCAGCTTAGCAAGAAAGCAGACGAAATCTAACTATGGCTACACCTTC
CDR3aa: CASSLARKQTKSNYGYTF

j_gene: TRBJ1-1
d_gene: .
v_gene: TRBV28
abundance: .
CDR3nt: TGTGCCAGCAGCCTTCCGCCAGGGGTGAACACTGAAGCTTTCTTT
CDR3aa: CASSLPPGVNTEAFF

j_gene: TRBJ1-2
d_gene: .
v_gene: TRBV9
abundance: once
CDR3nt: TGTGCCAGCAGGGGAGGAAGCCCGATCTATGGCTACACCTTC
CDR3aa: CASRGGSPIYGYTF

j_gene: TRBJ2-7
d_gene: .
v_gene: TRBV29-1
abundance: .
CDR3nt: TGCAGCGCCGAACCTAACAGTGGCGAGCAGTACTTC
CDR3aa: CSAEPNSGEQYF

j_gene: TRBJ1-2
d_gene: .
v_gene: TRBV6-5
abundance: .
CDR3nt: TGTGCCAGCAGGGTTTGGGACTATGGCTACACCTTC
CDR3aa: CASRVWDYGYTF

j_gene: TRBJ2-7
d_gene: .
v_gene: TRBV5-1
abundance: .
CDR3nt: TGCGCCAGCACCCGGGACTCCTCCTACGAGCAGTACTTC
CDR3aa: CASTRDSSYEQYF

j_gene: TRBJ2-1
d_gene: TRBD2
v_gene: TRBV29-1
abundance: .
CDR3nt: TGCAGCGATCGGACTAGCGGGGGGATTACTTACAATGAGCAGTTCTTC
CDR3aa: CSDRTSGGITYNEQFF

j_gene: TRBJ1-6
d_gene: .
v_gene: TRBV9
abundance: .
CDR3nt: TGTGCCAGCAGCGTAGATTTCAATTCACCCCTCCACTTT
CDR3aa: CASSVDFNSPLHF

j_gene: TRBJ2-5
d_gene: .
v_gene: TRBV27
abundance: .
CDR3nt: TGTGCCAGCAGTTTATTGGCAGGGAGCCAAGAGACCCAGTACTTC
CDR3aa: CASSLLAGSQETQYF

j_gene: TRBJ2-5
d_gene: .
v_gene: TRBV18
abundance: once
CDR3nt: TGTGCCAGCTCCGTGATTCCCGGGGCAACAGGGCAGGAGACCCAGTACTTC
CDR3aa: CASSVIPGATGQETQYF

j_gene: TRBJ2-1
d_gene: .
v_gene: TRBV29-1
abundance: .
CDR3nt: TGCAGCGTTAGCGTGAATGAGCAGTTCTTC
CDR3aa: CSVSVNEQFF

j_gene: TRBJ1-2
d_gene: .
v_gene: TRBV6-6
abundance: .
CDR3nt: TGTGCCAGCAGTACGACAGGTGTACGTGGCTACACCTTC
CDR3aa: CASSTTGVRGYTF

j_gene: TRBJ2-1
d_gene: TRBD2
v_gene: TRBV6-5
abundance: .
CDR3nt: TGTGCCACTGGGACTAGCGGGAGCCCTCAGTTCTTC
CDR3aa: CATGTSGSPQFF

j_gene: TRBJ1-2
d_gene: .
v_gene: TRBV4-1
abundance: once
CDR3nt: TGCGCCAGCAGCCAAGGGGCGGGTAAGCCAGGATATGGCTACACCTTC
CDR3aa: CASSQGAGKPGYGYTF

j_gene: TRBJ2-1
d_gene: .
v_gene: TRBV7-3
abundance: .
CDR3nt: TGTGCCAGCAGCTTAAGGGGGCTCGGTGAGCAGTTCTTC
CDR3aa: CASSLRGLGEQFF

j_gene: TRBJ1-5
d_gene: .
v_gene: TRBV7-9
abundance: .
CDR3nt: TGTGCCAGCAGCTTAGCGGATCAGCCCCAGCATTTT
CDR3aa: CASSLADQPQHF

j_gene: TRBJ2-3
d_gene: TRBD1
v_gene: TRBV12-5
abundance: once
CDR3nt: TGTGCTAGTGGTTTGGTTCTCAGACAGGGTGGCACAGATACGCAGTATTTT
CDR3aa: CASGLVLRQGGTDTQYF

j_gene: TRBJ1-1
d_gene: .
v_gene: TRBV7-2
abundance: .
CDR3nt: TGTGCCAGCAGCTTCGGGGTCACTGAAGCTTTCTTT
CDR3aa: CASSFGVTEAFF

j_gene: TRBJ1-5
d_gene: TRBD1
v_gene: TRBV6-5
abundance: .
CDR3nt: TGTGCCAGCAGCTACAGGGGAGGTAATCAGCCCCAGCATTTT
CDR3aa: CASSYRGGNQPQHF

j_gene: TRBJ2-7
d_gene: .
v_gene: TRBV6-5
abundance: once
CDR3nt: TGTGCCAGCAGTTCGAGCTCCCGGGACTCACCCTACGAGCAGTACTTC
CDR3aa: CASSSSSRDSPYEQYF

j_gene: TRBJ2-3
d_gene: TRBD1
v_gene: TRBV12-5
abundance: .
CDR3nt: TGTGCTAGTGGGAAAGCCGGGACAGGAAGTTCAGATACGCAGTATTTT
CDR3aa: CASGKAGTGSSDTQYF

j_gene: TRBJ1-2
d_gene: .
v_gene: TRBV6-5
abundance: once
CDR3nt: TGTGCCAGCACCTACCCAGAGAGGACCATCTATGGCTACACCTTC
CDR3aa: CASTYPERTIYGYTF